This note documents a single T cell receptor (beta chain) sequence. No antigen is known for it. In TCRdb, the 5' RACE reads were re-called with MiXCR into one record per CDR3 protein. The sample consists of around 1.7 million distinct CDR3 sequences, about 32% of them appearing once. This record comes from a study of identical twins. Overall study results and limits: Among monozygotic twins, out-of-frame TCR alpha sharing exceeded what models predicted. With beta out-of-frame sequences, excess sharing by twins was weaker. When twins shared out-of-frame alpha sequences, those sequences had excess low generation probability. In cord blood, abundant beta clonotypes had fewer insertions; memory showed no trend.

V was shortened by 5 bases and J by 7 bases, with 21 bases between the two germline ends. In germline, CDR1 is SQVTM, CDR2 ANQGSEA. The CDR3 is 14 residues long. The sequence derives from a newborn girl in good health. Sequenced input: cord blood. This sequence joins TRBV29-1 and TRBJ2-7; either TRBD1 or TRBD2 may fit D (6 bases each). CDR3 DNA: TGCAGCGTTAATGGGGGGCTGGGAATGGAAGAGCAGTACTTC. It is translated as CSVNGGLGMEEQYF.